This T cell receptor beta chain was sequenced for a study of vaccination effects on CD4 cells after COVID-19. As for the study in general: Researchers obtained post-vaccine samples at a median of 72 days past the second dose.

Concerning this clone: Its target is unknown. The junction differs from germline at one of its ends, possibly a read error.

General study points: Marked clonal contraction was seen in infection- and vaccine-induced clones late after vaccination.

Ahead of sequencing, the ViraFEST assay grew antigen-specific CD4+ T cells using viral peptide pools. Having been cultured for about ten days, the cells underwent CD4+ T cell isolation. Participants were vaccinated with two doses of either the BNT162b2 or mRNA-1273 vaccine. Both day 3 and day 7 saw half the medium replaced with IL-2 medium. CDR1 MNHEY and CDR2 SVGAGI come from the germline V gene. This CDR3 comprises 15 residues. Method: immunoSEQ multiplex PCR; TCRdb's copy keeps in-frame clones and lacks some. This sample carries under 30,000 clones, 60% to 75% of them seen once, and the ten largest clones take about 17%.

The sample consisted of CD4+ T cells from PBMCs cultured with HCoV-OC43 spike peptides, taken after COVID-19 vaccination. The subset was: HCoV-OC43 spike overlapping peptide pool stimulation. V is TRBV6-5 and J is TRBJ1-4; D gene uncertain. The receptor's source is a human donor who received a COVID-19 vaccine. The CDR3 DNA reads as TGTGCCAGCAGCTACTCGGGGAACACGGGGGAAAAACTGTTTTTT. Encoded protein: CASSYSGNTGEKLFF.